The clone carrying this TCR beta chain ranks as medium-sized. What it recognizes is unknown. This entry belongs to a study of T cell repertoires in aging, cancer and after chemotherapy. Rearranged V-D-J TRB sequences were amplified with a mixed TRB-A/B primer pool. One entry per CDR3 protein, called by TCRdb with MiXCR from the multiplex PCR reads. This sample has approximately 13,000 distinct CDR3 sequences, with less than 30% found just once. TCR beta rearrangements were amplified from peripheral blood genomic DNA. Study outcomes and limitations: Age-matched healthy donors had significantly more diverse, less clonal blood TCR repertoires than untreated cancer patients.

CDR1 and CDR2 from the germline V gene are SQVTM and ANQGSEA. V lost 7 bases and J lost 0, with 12 bases in between. CDR3 length: 13 residues. The material sequenced was blood. The chain uses TRBV29-1 and TRBJ1-1; possible D gene TRBD1, 5 bases. The origin of this receptor is a human donor in good health. This chain's CDR3 is CSAMTELNTEAFF. The CDR3 DNA follows: TGCAGCGCCATGACAGAATTGAACACTGAAGCTTTCTTT.